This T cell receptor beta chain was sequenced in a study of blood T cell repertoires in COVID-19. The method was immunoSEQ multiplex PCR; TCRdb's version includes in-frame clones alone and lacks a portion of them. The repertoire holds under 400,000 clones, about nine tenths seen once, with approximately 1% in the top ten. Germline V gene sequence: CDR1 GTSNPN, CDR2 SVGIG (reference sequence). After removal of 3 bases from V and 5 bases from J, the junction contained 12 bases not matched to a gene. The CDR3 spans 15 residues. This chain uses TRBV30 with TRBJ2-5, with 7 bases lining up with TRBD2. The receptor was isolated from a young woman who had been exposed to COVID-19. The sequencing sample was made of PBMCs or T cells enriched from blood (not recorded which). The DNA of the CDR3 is TGTGCCTGGAGCGGACTCGGCGGGAGTCTTGAGACCCAGTACTTC. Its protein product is CAWSGLGGSLETQYF.